A single sample gave rise to the 17 T cell receptor beta chains below, sequenced in a study of blood T cells in healthy people across ages. Primed by a sample-barcoded 5' primer and a J-beta primer mix, a second PCR proceeded for 7 to 11 cycles. MiXCR, applied by TCRdb to the 5' RACE reads, yields one record per CDR3 protein. The data contain approximately 2,000,000 distinct CDR3 sequences, approximately 40% of them singletons. Sequenced sample: blood. These receptors all stem from a human donor in good health.

The sample holds a few counts of this clonotype. This chain links TRBV7-2 with TRBJ1-5, with D unclear. Germline V gene data show CDR1 as SGHTA and CDR2 as FQGNSA. V lost 3 bases and J lost 4, with 7 bases in between. CDR3 size: 13 residues. CDR3 in amino acids: CASSFTLNQPQHF. The CDR3 DNA sequence: TGTGCCAGCAGCTTTACCCTGAATCAGCCCCAGCATTTT.

This clonotype was counted a few times. This chain joins TRBV5-5 and TRBJ1-2, with D possibly being TRBD1 (5 bases). Trimming took 5 bases from V and 3 from J, leaving 17 bases between them. The CDR3 runs 15 residues. Germline CDR1 and CDR2: SGHKS and YYEKEE (reference sequence). CDR3 sequence: CASSLGLGRDYGYTF. CDR3 bases: TGTGCCAGCAGTCTCGGACTGGGGCGAGACTATGGCTACACCTTC.

This clonotype was observed a few times. The J gene is TRBJ2-1, the V gene TRBV27; 7 nucleotides match TRBD2. V lost 5 bases to trimming and J lost 10 bases; unmatched junction nucleotides: 11. CDR3 length: 14 residues. Germline V gives CDR1 MNHEY, CDR2 SMNVEV (reference sequence). CDR3 loop: CASSRGVPPHEQFF. The CDR3 nucleotides read TGTGCCAGCAGTCGGGGGGTACCGCCTCACGAGCAGTTCTTC.

The genes are TRBV6-2 or TRBV6-3 and TRBJ2-5, with TRBD1 as a possible D gene (5 bases). CDR1 MNHEY and CDR2 SVGEGT come from the germline V gene. Trimming left V 3 bases short and J 2 bases short, with 16 bases between. The CDR3 spans 16 residues. The CDR3 DNA reads as TGTGCCAGCAGTTATGGGGCTTACCCACGTCAAGAGACCCAGTACTTC. It codes for CASSYGAYPRQETQYF.

This clonotype was counted a few times. The chain recombines TRBV20-1 with TRBJ2-5; possibly TRBD2 for D (5 bases). V shed 2 bases and J shed 6 bases, with 13 bases lying between them. Germline lookup yields CDR1 DFQATT and CDR2 SNEGSKA (reference sequence). The CDR3 has 13 residues. The CDR3: CSARPTEVQTQYF. For the CDR3, the DNA is TGCAGTGCTAGACCCACGGAGGTACAGACCCAGTACTTC.

This clonotype was seen more than once but under ten times. The chain employs TRBV7-6 and TRBJ2-3; D might be TRBD2 (5 bases). With 5 bases removed from V and 0 bases from J, the gap between germline ends came to 18 bases. This CDR3 spans 17 amino acids. CDR1 SGHVS and CDR2 FNYEAQ come from the germline V gene. CDR3 DNA sequence: TGTGCCAGCAGCCCCCGAGGGCAGCCCTATAGCACAGATACGCAGTATTTT. It codes for CASSPRGQPYSTDTQYF.

This clonotype was recorded at least ten times. The V and J genes are TRBV12-3 or TRBV12-4 and TRBJ1-1; D is unresolved. The germline V and J ends were trimmed by 1 base and 11 bases, with 17 bases remaining between them. This CDR3 region has 14 residues. The DNA for the CDR3 is TGTGCCAGCAGTTTAGAGGGCTCATATTTAGAGGCTTTCTTT. This translates into CASSLEGSYLEAFF.

This clonotype was observed many times. The V call is TRBV7-2, the J call TRBJ2-7; D is unresolved. V shed 1 base and J shed 9 bases, with 13 bases lying between them. CDR3 size: 13 residues. Germline loops: CDR1 SGHTA, CDR2 FQGNSA. CDR3 DNA: TGTGCCAGCAGCTTAGGACCCGCCCGCGGGCAGTACTTC. Translation: CASSLGPARGQYF.

This clonotype has a handful of counts. V gene TRBV20-1 combines with J gene TRBJ2-5, with D perhaps given as TRBD1 or TRBD2 (5 bases each). Germline CDR1 is DFQATT and CDR2 is SNEGSKA (reference sequence). V was pared by 6 bases and J by 2 bases, with 13 bases between. The CDR3 has 13 residues. The DNA for the CDR3 is TGCAGTGCACGGGCAGGGACGCAAGAGACCCAGTACTTC. It yields the protein CSARAGTQETQYF.

CDR3 in amino acids: CASSYGGPGGIETQYF. CDR3 coding DNA: TGTGCCAGCAGTTACGGGGGGCCCGGGGGTATCGAGACCCAGTACTTC. J is TRBJ2-5 and V is TRBV6-6; D could derive from TRBD1 or TRBD2 (6 bases each). The V gene lost 2 bases and the J gene lost 5 bases, with 18 bases spanning the gap. The CDR3 is 16 amino acids. Germline lookup yields CDR1 MNHNY and CDR2 SVGAGI (reference sequence).

The chain uses TRBV5-1 and TRBJ2-3, with D unresolved. Germline CDR1 is SGHRS and CDR2 is YFSETQ. Trimming removed 9 bases from V and 0 bases from J, with 11 bases in between. The CDR3 loop spans 13 amino acids. The DNA for the CDR3 is TGCGCCACTGGCAGAGCTAGCACAGATACGCAGTATTTT. Translated: CATGRASTDTQYF.

This clonotype was counted between two and nine times. This chain uses TRBV19 with TRBJ2-4, with a weak D call TRBD2 (5 bases). V was trimmed by 3 bases and J by 8 bases, leaving 17 bases between them. This CDR3 contains 15 residues. Germline V lookup: CDR1 LNHDA, CDR2 SQIVND (reference sequence). CDR3 nucleotides: TGTGCCAGTAGTATCTCCTTGGTGGTCGGGGACATTCAGTACTTC. Protein product: CASSISLVVGDIQYF.

The rearrangement joins TRBV6-5 to TRBJ1-1, with unresolved D. The CDR3 is 14 amino acids. The ends were cut back, 7 bases at V and 6 bases at J, with 18 bases in the middle. CDR1 is MNHEY and CDR2 is SVGAGI in the germline V gene. This CDR3 reads CASTSDTAPPEAFF. CDR3 coding DNA: TGTGCCAGCACCTCCGACACCGCCCCACCTGAAGCTTTCTTT.

This clonotype has more than one count but fewer than ten. The chain recombines TRBV7-9 with TRBJ2-5, with D possibly TRBD1 on 6 matching bases. The CDR3 extends over 15 amino acids. Per germline, CDR1 SEHNR and CDR2 FQNEAQ (reference sequence). Trimming took off 3 bases at V and 2 bases at J, with 13 bases between the two ends. The CDR3 sequence is CASSFGGGGQETQYF. For the CDR3, the DNA is TGTGCCAGCAGCTTTGGTGGGGGCGGGCAAGAGACCCAGTACTTC.

The rearrangement joins TRBV13 to TRBJ2-1, with 7 bases fitting TRBD2. The germline V gene has CDR1 PRHDT and CDR2 FYEKMQ (reference sequence). The CDR3 consists of 14 residues. Trimming cost V 5 bases and J 7 bases; bases outside gene matches: 8. In DNA, the CDR3 is TGTGCCAGCAGCCTCTCTTCGCGGGGGAATGAGCAGTTCTTC. Protein: CASSLSSRGNEQFF.

The table lists this clonotype with many counts. The chain uses TRBV28 and TRBJ2-7, with 12 bases fitting TRBD1. Germline CDR1 MDHEN, CDR2 SYDVKM. The CDR3 spans 16 residues. V shed 6 bases, J shed 7 bases, and the junction held 13 bases outside the gene matches. The chain's CDR3 is CASSSRRDRGRREQYF. The DNA of the CDR3 is TGTGCCAGCAGCTCCCGGCGGGACAGGGGGCGTAGAGAGCAGTACTTC.

The table lists this clonotype with a few counts. The chain links TRBV4-1 to TRBJ1-1, with TRBD1 as a possible D gene (6 bases). V dropped 4 bases and J dropped 0 bases, with 12 bases sitting between them. The CDR3 is made up of 15 amino acids. The germline CDR1 and CDR2 sequences are MGHRA and YSYEKL. CDR3 sequence: CASSRPRGVNTEAFF. The CDR3 DNA follows: TGCGCCAGCAGCCGTCCAAGGGGGGTGAACACTGAAGCTTTCTTT.